A single sample gave rise to the 12 T cell receptor beta chains below, sequenced in a study of T and B cells in COVID-19 patients. TRB rearrangements were amplified by multiplex PCR with BIOMED2 TRB-A/B primers. In TCRdb, the multiplex PCR reads were re-called with MiXCR into one record per CDR3 protein. The data hold around 1,000 distinct CDR3 sequences, with about 18% observed a single time. Blood genomic DNA input for TRB amplification was roughly 220-500 ng. The specimen was blood. These receptors were taken from a human donor with active COVID-19.

This clonotype is large within its sample. CDR3 sequence (DNA): TGTGCCAGCAGTTCCCCGGGACTAGCGGGGAACACCGGGGAGCTGTTTTTT. This translates into CASSSPGLAGNTGELFF. J is TRBJ2-2 and V is TRBV27, with 12 bases fitting TRBD2. The germline V gene has CDR1 MNHEY and CDR2 SMNVEV (reference sequence). Trimming at V came to 4 bases and at J to 1 base, leaving 4 bases not matched to a gene. The CDR3 is 17 residues long.

This clonotype is medium-sized by share. The chain joins TRBV6-5 to TRBJ2-7, with 9 bases fitting TRBD2. Germline CDR1 reads MNHEY; CDR2 reads SVGAGI. J lost 7 bases, V lost 0 bases, and 16 bases had no gene match. The CDR3 totals 18 residues. The CDR3 DNA follows: TGTGCCAGCAGTTACTCGATCCGCCCCGCGGGGGGGCCGAGGGAGCAGTACTTC. Translated, it gives CASSYSIRPAGGPREQYF.

The chain employs TRBV9 and TRBJ1-6, with D tentatively TRBD1 (5 bases). Germline V gene sequence: CDR1 SGDLS, CDR2 YYNGEE. The CDR3 has 13 amino acids. V was cut by 4 bases and J by 4 bases, with 6 bases left in between. The CDR3 region is CASSRQYNSPLHF. DNA of the CDR3: TGTGCCAGCAGCAGACAGTATAATTCACCCCTCCACTTT.

This clonotype was recorded at least ten times. The V and J genes are TRBV7-9 and TRBJ2-7; maybe TRBD1 (6 bases). CDR3 length: 16 amino acids. V was cut by 5 bases and J by 0 bases, with 17 bases left in between. Germline V gene sequence: CDR1 SEHNR, CDR2 FQNEAQ (reference sequence). CDR3 loop: CASSLTDSSISYEQYF. As DNA, the CDR3 is TGTGCCAGCAGCCTCACGGACAGTTCAATCTCCTACGAGCAGTACTTC.

This clonotype is judged medium-sized (0.01 to 0.1%). This chain joins TRBV6-6 and TRBJ1-2; the D is unclear. The CDR3 length is 10 residues. CDR1 is MNHNY and CDR2 is SVGAGI in the germline V gene (reference sequence). V was cut by 8 bases and J by 8 bases, with 9 bases left in between. This chain's CDR3 is CASGLRGYTF. CDR3 nucleotide sequence: TGTGCCAGCGGGTTACGGGGCTACACCTTC.

On this clonotype itself: Since a much larger clone is just one base distant, this may be a read error. V gene TRBV4-3 combines with J gene TRBJ2-6, with 10 bases fitting TRBD2. Unmatched junction bases numbered 14, after V lost 0 bases and J lost 0 bases. Germline values: CDR1 LGHNA, CDR2 YSLEER. The CDR3 has 22 amino acids. CDR3 sequence (DNA): TGCGCCAGCAGCCAAGATCTGTTTATGGGACTAGCGACGAACTCTGGGGCCAACGTCCTGACTTTC. This codes for CASSQDLFMGLATNSGANVLTF.

The table lists this clonotype with a count of one. V is TRBV6-2 or TRBV6-3 and J is TRBJ2-3; 10 bases map to TRBD1. The CDR3 sequence is 13 residues long. Per germline, CDR1 MNHEY and CDR2 SVGEGT. J was trimmed by 8 bases and V by 11 bases; bases with no gene match: 10. The CDR3 sequence: CAGRQGASGTQYF. CDR3 bases: TGTGCCGGACGACAGGGGGCGTCAGGTACGCAGTATTTT.

This clonotype is categorized as large. V gene TRBV19 combines with J gene TRBJ1-3, with a tentative D call TRBD1 (6 bases). Germline lookup yields CDR1 LNHDA and CDR2 SQIVND (reference sequence). CDR3 length equals 16 residues. Between the trimmed V and J ends, which lost 6 bases and 0 bases, there was a span of 15 bases. CDR3 sequence reads: CASSRQALSSGNTIYF. In DNA, the CDR3 is TGTGCCAGTAGCAGACAGGCCCTCTCCTCTGGAAACACCATATATTTT.

In its sample, this clonotype ranks as large. Here the CDR3 reads CASSLEGELFF. The CDR3 bases are TGTGCCAGCAGCTTGGAAGGGGAGCTGTTTTTT. The V and J genes are TRBV5-4 and TRBJ2-2; D not resolved. V lost 0 bases, J lost 8 bases, and 2 bases lay in between. Germline V gene sequence: CDR1 SGHNT, CDR2 YYREEE (reference sequence). The CDR3 covers 11 residues. Combining the CDR3 with reference TRBV5-4 and TRBJ2-2 gives the whole variable domain ETGVTQSPTHLIKTRGQQVTLRCSSQSGHNTVSWYQQALGQGPQFIFQYYREEENGRGNFPPRFSGLQFPNYSSELNVNALELDDSALYLCASSLEGELFFGEGSRLTVL.

This clonotype qualifies as medium-sized. This chain connects TRBV7-6 to TRBJ2-3; 7 nucleotides line up with TRBD1. CDR1 is SGHVS, CDR2 FNYEAQ, per germline. Trimming removed 1 base from V and 0 bases from J; junction bases left unmatched: 7. This CDR3 has 17 amino acids. The CDR3 nucleotides are TGTGCCAGCAGCTTAGAGGGGGCGACAATTAGCACAGATACGCAGTATTTT. This gives the protein CASSLEGATISTDTQYF.

By share, this clonotype counts as medium-sized (0.01 to 0.1%). The V and J genes are TRBV5-1 and TRBJ2-3; TRBD2 might be the D (6 bases). This CDR3 has 16 residues. CDR1 SGHRS and CDR2 YFSETQ come from the germline V gene. The germline V and J ends were trimmed by 0 bases and 2 bases, with 13 bases remaining between them. The CDR3 reads CASSLVGGSPTDTQYF. The CDR3 DNA is TGCGCCAGCAGCTTGGTCGGGGGATCCCCCACAGATACGCAGTATTTT.

Notes on this clonotype: This may stem from a read error, because a much larger clone lies one nucleotide away. The chain has TRBV7-9 and TRBJ2-7; D may be TRBD1 or TRBD2 (5 bases each). Germline CDR1 and CDR2: SEHNR and FQNEAQ (reference sequence). This CDR3 comprises 18 residues. V lost 4 bases to trimming and J lost 0 bases, with 22 bases between them. This CDR3 reads CASSSSRLRDGSSYEQYF. The CDR3 DNA reads TGTGCCAGCAGCTCATCAAGACTCCGGGACGGAAGCTCCTACGAGCAGTACTTC.